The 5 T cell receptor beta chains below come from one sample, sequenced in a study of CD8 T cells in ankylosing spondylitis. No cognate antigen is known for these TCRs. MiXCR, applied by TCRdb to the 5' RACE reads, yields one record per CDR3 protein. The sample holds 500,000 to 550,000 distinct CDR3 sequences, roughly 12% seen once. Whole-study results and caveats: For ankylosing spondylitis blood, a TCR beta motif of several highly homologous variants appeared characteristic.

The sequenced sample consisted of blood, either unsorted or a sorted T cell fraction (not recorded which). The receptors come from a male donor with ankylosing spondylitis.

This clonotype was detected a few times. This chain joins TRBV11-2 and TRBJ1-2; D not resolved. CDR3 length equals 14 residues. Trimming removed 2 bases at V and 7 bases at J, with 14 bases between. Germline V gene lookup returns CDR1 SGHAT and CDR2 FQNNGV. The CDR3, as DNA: TGTGCCAGCAGCTTAATGGGAACTCGTGGTGGCTACACCTTC. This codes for CASSLMGTRGGYTF.

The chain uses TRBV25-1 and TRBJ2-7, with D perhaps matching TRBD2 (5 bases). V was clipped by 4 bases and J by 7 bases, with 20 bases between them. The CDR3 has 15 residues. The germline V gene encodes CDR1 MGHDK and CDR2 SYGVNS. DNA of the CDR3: TGTGCCAGCAGTGGTAGGACCGGACTCCCGGGGGAGCAGTACTTC. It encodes CASSGRTGLPGEQYF.

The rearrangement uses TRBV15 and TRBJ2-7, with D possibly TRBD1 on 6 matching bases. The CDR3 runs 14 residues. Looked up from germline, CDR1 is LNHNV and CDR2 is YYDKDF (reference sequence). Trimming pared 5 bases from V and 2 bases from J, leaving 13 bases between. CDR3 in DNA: TGTGCCACCAGCGGAACAGGGACCACCTACGAGCAGTACTTC. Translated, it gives CATSGTGTTYEQYF.

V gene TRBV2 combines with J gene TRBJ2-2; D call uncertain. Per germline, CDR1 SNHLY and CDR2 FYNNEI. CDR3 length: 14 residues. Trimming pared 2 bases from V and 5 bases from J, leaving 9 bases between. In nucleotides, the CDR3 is TGTGCCAGCAGTGAACATGGCCGGACCGGGGAGCTGTTTTTT. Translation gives CASSEHGRTGELFF.

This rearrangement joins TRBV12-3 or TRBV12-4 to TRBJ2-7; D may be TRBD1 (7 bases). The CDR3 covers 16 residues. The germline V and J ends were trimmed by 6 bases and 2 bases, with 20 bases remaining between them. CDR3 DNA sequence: TGTGCCAGCAGCCGGGACAGCGGGTTTGGGGCCTACGAGCAGTACTTC. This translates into CASSRDSGFGAYEQYF.